This entry lists 27 T cell receptor beta chains sequenced from one sample in a study of cytomegalovirus exposure and HLA in healthy donors. PCR was performed using 60 Vbeta and 13 Jbeta primers. Sequencing used immunoSEQ multiplex PCR; TCRdb keeps in-frame clones, though not all of them. The table includes about 140,000 clones, roughly 82% detected once. The sequenced sample consisted of PBMCs. These receptors all come from a man younger than 35 in good health and CMV-seropositive.

The chain recombines TRBV6-5 with TRBJ2-5; D remains ambiguous. The ends were cut back, 5 bases at V and 5 bases at J, with 12 bases in the middle. This CDR3 has 13 amino acids. The germline V gene encodes CDR1 MNHEY and CDR2 SVGAGI. This CDR3 reads CASSPVEQETQYF. The CDR3 coding sequence is TGTGCCAGCAGTCCGGTGGAGCAGGAGACCCAGTACTTC.

In the case of this clone: It is likely a read error, because the conserved phenylalanine at the end of the CDR3 is missing. The chain uses TRBV6-5 and TRBJ1-2, with TRBD1 matching 8 bases. The CDR3 length is 13 residues. V lost 4 bases to trimming and J lost 8 bases; unmatched junction nucleotides: 6. Per the germline V gene, CDR1 is MNHEY and CDR2 is SVGAGI. CDR3 in DNA: TGTGCCAGCAGTTCGGGACAGGCTCAGGGCTACACCCTC. It is translated as CASSSGQAQGYTL.

The rearrangement joins TRBV7-9 to TRBJ2-5, with TRBD1 matching 7 bases. V trimming: 6 bases; J trimming: 4 bases; junction bases outside the gene matches: 8. Germline values: CDR1 SEHNR, CDR2 FQNEAQ (reference sequence). The CDR3 is 14 amino acids. The CDR3 reads CASSPTGMGETQYF. The CDR3 DNA reads as TGTGCCAGCAGTCCGACAGGGATGGGAGAGACCCAGTACTTC.

The chain couples TRBV5-1 to TRBJ2-1; a possible D gene is TRBD2 (6 bases). Trimming left V 7 bases short and J 9 bases short, with 23 bases between. The germline CDR1 and CDR2 sequences are SGHRS and YFSETQ. This CDR3 contains 15 residues. CDR3 protein: CASGSSGSDRGEQFF. CDR3 nucleotides: TGCGCCAGCGGCAGTAGCGGATCTGACCGGGGTGAGCAGTTCTTC.

As for this clone: Other DNA sequences of this sample code for an identical CDR3. V gene TRBV5-1 combines with J gene TRBJ2-6; 7 positions match TRBD2. Trimming cost V 0 bases and J 3 bases; bases outside gene matches: 0. CDR3 size: 15 residues. Germline V gene lookup returns CDR1 SGHRS and CDR2 YFSETQ. This chain's CDR3 is CASSLGGSGANVLTF. CDR3 DNA: TGCGCCAGCAGCTTGGGCGGGAGTGGGGCCAACGTCCTGACTTTC.

The CDR3 sequence is CASSLIAGGGNEQFF. The DNA of the CDR3 is TGTGCCAGCAGCTTAATTGCGGGAGGGGGCAATGAGCAGTTCTTC. The V gene is TRBV7-2, the J gene TRBJ2-1; 9 positions agree with TRBD2. J lost 6 bases, V lost 2 bases, and 5 bases had no gene match. The length of the CDR3 is 15 residues. Germline CDR1 and CDR2: SGHTA and FQGNSA.

The chain is built from TRBV2 and TRBJ2-1; D possibly corresponds to TRBD2 (5 bases). CDR3 size: 17 residues. Germline V gene lookup returns CDR1 SNHLY and CDR2 FYNNEI. V dropped 0 bases and J dropped 0 bases, with 12 bases sitting between them. The CDR3 coding sequence is TGTGCCAGCAGTGAAGCGGAAACGGGAAGCTCCTACAATGAGCAGTTCTTC. It encodes CASSEAETGSSYNEQFF.

The chain has TRBV7-9 and TRBJ2-3; TRBD2 matches 10 bases. CDR1 and CDR2 from the germline V gene are SEHNR and FQNEAQ (reference sequence). Germline trimming cut 1 base from V and 3 bases from J; bases unmatched to any gene: 7. The CDR3 is made up of 17 amino acids. The chain's CDR3 is CASSLGSGRIGTDTQYF. In nucleotides, the CDR3 is TGTGCCAGCAGCTTAGGTAGCGGGAGGATCGGGACAGATACGCAGTATTTT.

This chain links TRBV5-4 with TRBJ2-7, with TRBD1 as a possible D gene (7 bases). The germline V and J ends were trimmed by 1 base and 3 bases, with 11 bases remaining between them. Per germline, CDR1 SGHNT and CDR2 YYREEE (reference sequence). The CDR3 has 14 residues. This chain's CDR3 is CASSLQGGYYEQYF. For the CDR3, the DNA is TGTGCCAGCAGCTTGCAGGGGGGATACTACGAGCAGTACTTC. Full variable domain (missing parts from reference TRBV5-4 and TRBJ2-7): ETGVTQSPTHLIKTRGQQVTLRCSSQSGHNTVSWYQQALGQGPQFIFQYYREEENGRGNFPPRFSGLQFPNYSSELNVNALELDDSALYLCASSLQGGYYEQYFGPGTRLTVT.

The chain joins TRBV19 to TRBJ2-3; D might be TRBD2 (6 bases). V lost 5 bases, J lost 1 base, and 10 bases lay in between. The germline gives CDR1 LNHDA, CDR2 SQIVND (reference sequence). CDR3 size: 14 residues. CDR3 amino acids: CASSSWEGTDTQYF. For the CDR3, the DNA is TGTGCCAGTAGTTCTTGGGAGGGCACAGATACGCAGTATTTT.

V and J are TRBV7-9 and TRBJ1-1; D is perhaps TRBD1 (6 bases). This CDR3 has 13 residues. V was trimmed by 9 bases and J by 8 bases, leaving 19 bases between them. CDR1 is SEHNR, CDR2 FQNEAQ, per germline (reference sequence). The CDR3 protein is CASHQDRMGEAFF. The DNA of the CDR3 is TGTGCCAGTCATCAGGACAGAATGGGGGAAGCTTTCTTT.

The chain is built from TRBV7-8 and TRBJ1-1; TRBD1 agrees at 10 bases. Germline loops: CDR1 SGHVS, CDR2 FQNEAQ. Losses at the gene ends were 2 bases for V and 0 bases for J; bases not matched to a gene: 3. CDR3 length equals 16 residues. The CDR3 loop reads CASSLMGTGVNTEAFF. CDR3 nucleotides: TGTGCCAGCAGCTTAATGGGGACAGGGGTGAACACTGAAGCTTTCTTT. Together with reference TRBV7-8 and TRBJ1-1, the CDR3 gives the full variable domain: GAGVSQSPRYKVAKRGQDVALRCDPISGHVSLFWYQQALGQGPEFLTYFQNEAQLDKSGLPSDRFFAERPEGSVSTLKIQRTQQEDSAVYLCASSLMGTGVNTEAFFGQGTRLTVV.

V usage is TRBV7-8 and J usage is TRBJ1-4; D might be TRBD1 (5 bases). The V end was cut by 4 bases, the J end by 5 bases, with 11 bases between. CDR1 and CDR2 (germline): SGHVS, FQNEAQ. This CDR3 is built from 14 residues. The CDR3 is CASSSGLRNEKLFF. The CDR3 DNA reads TGTGCCAGCAGCTCGGGACTGAGAAATGAAAAACTGTTTTTT.

The chain has TRBV6-1 and TRBJ1-5; D perhaps matches TRBD1 (5 bases). Germline V gene data show CDR1 as MNHNS and CDR2 as SASEGT. The CDR3 contains 18 residues. V was cut by 2 bases and J by 2 bases, with 19 bases left in between. CDR3 loop: CASSERSVGERGNQPQHF. In nucleotides, the CDR3 is TGTGCCAGCAGTGAAAGAAGTGTAGGGGAAAGAGGCAATCAGCCCCAGCATTTT.

In its sample, this clone was seen a few times. The rearrangement uses TRBV20-1 and TRBJ2-1, with D hard to call. Germline CDR1 and CDR2: DFQATT and SNEGSKA (reference sequence). The germline V and J ends were trimmed by 5 bases and 8 bases, with 10 bases remaining between them. The CDR3 extends over 11 amino acids. The DNA for the CDR3 is TGCAGTGCTTCTAGTGTCCATGAGCAGTTCTTC. Protein: CSASSVHEQFF.

The CDR3 protein is CASRRPGQGTYGYTF. CDR3 coding DNA: TGTGCCAGCAGACGACCGGGACAGGGTACCTATGGCTACACCTTC. The V call is TRBV27, the J call TRBJ1-2; 9 nucleotides line up with TRBD1. CDR3 length: 15 residues. Germline V gives CDR1 MNHEY, CDR2 SMNVEV (reference sequence). J lost 4 bases, V lost 6 bases, and 9 bases had no gene match.

A word on this clone: A read error may account for a junction end that differs from germline. Other DNA sequences from this sample encode an identical CDR3 as well. The chain employs TRBV7-7 and TRBJ2-5, with D perhaps TRBD2 (6 bases). The CDR3 extends over 14 amino acids. Germline CDR1 reads SSHAT; CDR2 reads FNYEAQ (reference sequence). As DNA, the CDR3 is TGTGCTAGCAGCTTAGCGGCCAGCCAAGAGACCCAGTACTTC. Amino acids: CASSLAASQETQYF.

The chain couples TRBV28 to TRBJ1-2; D is uncertain. The germline V gene encodes CDR1 MDHEN and CDR2 SYDVKM. V was cut by 3 bases and J by 8 bases, with 16 bases left in between. This CDR3 has 14 amino acids. As DNA, the CDR3 is TGTGCCAGCAGTTTTGGCGGTCGGTTATACGGCTACACCTTC. Translated: CASSFGGRLYGYTF.

This chain links TRBV5-8 with TRBJ2-1; 10 bases align to TRBD2. The CDR3 loop spans 17 amino acids. V lost 6 bases, J lost 2 bases, and 11 bases stayed unmatched. Germline CDR1 is SGHTS and CDR2 is YDEGEE. CDR3 region: CASTPRLAGDPYNEQFF. The DNA for the CDR3 is TGTGCCAGCACCCCGCGGCTAGCGGGAGACCCCTACAATGAGCAGTTCTTC.

The chain recombines TRBV29-1 with TRBJ2-1; TRBD2 is a possible D gene (6 bases). The germline CDR1 and CDR2 sequences are SQVTM and ANQGSEA. V lost 3 bases and J 3 bases, leaving 24 bases between the germline ends. There are 18 residues in the CDR3. Written as DNA, the CDR3 is TGCAGCGTTGAGATAGTCGGGAGTATTCCACCCGGCTACAATGAGCAGTTCTTC. It specifies CSVEIVGSIPPGYNEQFF.

The rearrangement joins TRBV13 to TRBJ1-4; 9 nucleotides line up with TRBD1. Unmatched junction bases numbered 7, after V lost 5 bases and J lost 6 bases. This CDR3 has 15 residues. Germline assignment: CDR1 PRHDT and CDR2 FYEKMQ (reference sequence). The CDR3 loop is CASSPTGGTDEKLFF. The CDR3 bases are TGTGCCAGCAGCCCCACAGGGGGCACGGATGAAAAACTGTTTTTT.

V gene TRBV19 combines with J gene TRBJ1-2; D is unclear. Trimming left V 7 bases short and J 10 bases short, with 19 bases between. This CDR3 has 13 residues. Per germline, CDR1 LNHDA and CDR2 SQIVND (reference sequence). The CDR3 protein is CASKEGLLWDYTF. CDR3 sequence (DNA): TGTGCCAGTAAGGAGGGTCTCCTATGGGACTACACCTTC. The whole variable domain, remainder taken from reference TRBV19 and TRBJ1-2, is DGGITQSPKYLFRKEGQNVTLSCEQNLNHDAMYWYRQDPGQGLRLIYYSQIVNDFQKGDIAEGYSVSREKKESFPLTVTSAQKNPTAFYLCASKEGLLWDYTFGSGTRLTVV.

This chain joins TRBV15 and TRBJ1-1, with D perhaps matching TRBD1 (5 bases). The V gene lost 2 bases and the J gene lost 3 bases, with 19 bases spanning the gap. CDR3 size: 17 residues. Germline V gene data show CDR1 as LNHNV and CDR2 as YYDKDF (reference sequence). CDR3 in DNA: TGTGCCACCAGCAGACAGACAGCTTCCTTTGAGCACACTGAAGCTTTCTTT. This encodes CATSRQTASFEHTEAFF. Full variable domain (remainder filled in from reference TRBV15 and TRBJ1-1): DAMVIQNPRYQVTQFGKPVTLSCSQTLNHNVMYWYQQKSSQAPKLLFHYYDKDFNNEADTPDNFQSRRPNTSFCFLDIRSPGLGDTAMYLCATSRQTASFEHTEAFFGQGTRLTVV.

The genes are TRBV9 and TRBJ2-1; 9 bases are shared with TRBD2. The CDR3 contains 15 residues. Per the germline V gene, CDR1 is SGDLS and CDR2 is YYNGEE. V dropped 0 bases and J dropped 7; count of bases not matched to a gene: 5. CDR3: CASSVDLAGINEQFF. The CDR3, as DNA: TGTGCCAGCAGCGTAGATCTAGCGGGAATTAATGAGCAGTTCTTC.

This clone was found a few times. The V gene is TRBV28, the J gene TRBJ1-2, with D unresolved. CDR1 and CDR2 (germline): MDHEN, SYDVKM. CDR3 length: 14 residues. Trimming stripped 7 bases from V and 4 bases from J, with 16 bases between. CDR3 amino acids: CASTHVGDSYGYTF. CDR3 nucleotide sequence: TGTGCCAGCACCCACGTCGGGGATAGCTATGGCTACACCTTC.

The chain combines TRBV15 with TRBJ2-7; 7 bases align to TRBD1. The V gene end was trimmed by 5 bases and the J gene end by 3 bases; junction bases not matched to a gene: 4. CDR1 LNHNV and CDR2 YYDKDF come from the germline V gene (reference sequence). The CDR3 covers 13 residues. The CDR3 region has the DNA TGTGCCACCAGCGACCGGGACAGCTACGAGCAGTACTTC. Its translation: CATSDRDSYEQYF.

This chain uses TRBV6-1 with TRBJ1-2; possibly TRBD1 for D (5 bases). Trimming stripped 0 bases from V and 5 bases from J, with 19 bases between. CDR3 length: 17 amino acids. Looked up from germline, CDR1 is MNHNS and CDR2 is SASEGT. The CDR3 here is CASSEAGFETDLYGYTF. The CDR3 DNA sequence: TGTGCCAGCAGTGAAGCCGGATTTGAGACAGATCTTTATGGCTACACCTTC.